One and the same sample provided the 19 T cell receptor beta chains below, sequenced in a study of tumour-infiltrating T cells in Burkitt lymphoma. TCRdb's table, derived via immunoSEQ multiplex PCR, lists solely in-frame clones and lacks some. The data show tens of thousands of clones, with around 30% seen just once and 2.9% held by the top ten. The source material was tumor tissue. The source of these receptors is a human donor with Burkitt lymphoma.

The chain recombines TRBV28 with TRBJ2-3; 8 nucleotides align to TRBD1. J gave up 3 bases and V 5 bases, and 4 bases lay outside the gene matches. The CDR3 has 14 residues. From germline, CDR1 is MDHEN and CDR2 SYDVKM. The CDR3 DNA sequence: TGTGCCAGCAGTCTAACAGGGGGAACAGATACGCAGTATTTT. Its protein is CASSLTGGTDTQYF.

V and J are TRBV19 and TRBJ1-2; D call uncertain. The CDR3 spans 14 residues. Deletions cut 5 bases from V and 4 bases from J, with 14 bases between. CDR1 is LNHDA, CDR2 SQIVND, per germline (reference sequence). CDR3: CASSPPGRAYGYTF. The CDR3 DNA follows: TGTGCCAGTAGTCCCCCGGGGAGGGCCTATGGCTACACCTTC.

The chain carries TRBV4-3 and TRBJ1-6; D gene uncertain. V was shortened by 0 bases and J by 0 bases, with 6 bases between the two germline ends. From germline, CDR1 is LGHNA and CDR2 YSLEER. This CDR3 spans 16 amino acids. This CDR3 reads CASSQEISSYNSPLHF. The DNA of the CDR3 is TGCGCCAGCAGCCAAGAGATAAGCTCCTATAATTCACCCCTCCACTTT.

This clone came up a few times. CDR3 DNA: TGTGCCAGCAGTTATGGGGAGGGGCCCTACGAGCAGTACTTC. Amino acids: CASSYGEGPYEQYF. The chain uses TRBV6-5 and TRBJ2-7; 7 bases fit TRBD2. Germline V gives CDR1 MNHEY, CDR2 SVGAGI. CDR3 length: 14 amino acids. The ends lost 3 bases at V and 2 bases at J; junction bases unmatched: 4.

This CDR3 reads CASSLGQGPQETQYF. CDR3 sequence (DNA): TGTGCCAGCAGCTTGGGACAGGGTCCCCAAGAGACCCAGTACTTC. J is TRBJ2-5 and V is TRBV5-4; 7 positions match TRBD1. V dropped 0 bases and J dropped 1; count of bases not matched to a gene: 3. This CDR3 spans 15 amino acids. Looked up from germline, CDR1 is SGHNT and CDR2 is YYREEE (reference sequence). Supplemented by reference TRBV5-4 and TRBJ2-5, the full variable domain reads ETGVTQSPTHLIKTRGQQVTLRCSSQSGHNTVSWYQQALGQGPQFIFQYYREEENGRGNFPPRFSGLQFPNYSSELNVNALELDDSALYLCASSLGQGPQETQYFGPGTRLLVL.

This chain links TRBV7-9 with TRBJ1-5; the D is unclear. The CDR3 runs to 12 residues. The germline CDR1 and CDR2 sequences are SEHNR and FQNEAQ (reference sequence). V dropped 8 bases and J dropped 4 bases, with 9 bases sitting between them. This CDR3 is CASCLLNQPQHF. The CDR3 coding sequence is TGTGCCAGCTGCCTTTTAAATCAGCCCCAGCATTTT.

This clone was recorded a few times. CDR3 protein: CASSFRDPAADTQYF. The CDR3 DNA sequence: TGTGCCAGCAGCTTCAGGGATCCGGCCGCAGATACGCAGTATTTT. The chain combines TRBV5-4 with TRBJ2-3; a possible D gene is TRBD1 (5 bases). Between the trimmed V and J ends, which lost 2 bases and 4 bases, there was a span of 14 bases. This CDR3 spans 15 amino acids. CDR1 and CDR2 (germline): SGHNT, YYREEE (reference sequence).

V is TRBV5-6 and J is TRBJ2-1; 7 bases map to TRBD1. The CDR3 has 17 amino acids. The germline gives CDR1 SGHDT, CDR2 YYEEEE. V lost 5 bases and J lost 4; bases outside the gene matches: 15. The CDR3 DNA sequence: TGTGCCAGCAGTTTGTTTCGTAGGACAGGACAATACAATGAGCAGTTCTTC. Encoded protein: CASSLFRRTGQYNEQFF. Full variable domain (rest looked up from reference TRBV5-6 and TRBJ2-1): DAGVTQSPTHLIKTRGQQVTLRCSPKSGHDTVSWYQQALGQGPQFIFQYYEEEERQRGNFPDRFSGHQFPNYSSELNVNALLLGDSALYLCASSLFRRTGQYNEQFFGPGTRLTVL.

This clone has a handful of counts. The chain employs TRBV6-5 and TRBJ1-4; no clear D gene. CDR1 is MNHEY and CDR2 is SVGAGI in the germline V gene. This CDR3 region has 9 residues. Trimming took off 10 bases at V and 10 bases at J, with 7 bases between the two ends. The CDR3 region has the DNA TGTGCCAACGGCGTAAAACTGTTTTTT. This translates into CANGVKLFF.

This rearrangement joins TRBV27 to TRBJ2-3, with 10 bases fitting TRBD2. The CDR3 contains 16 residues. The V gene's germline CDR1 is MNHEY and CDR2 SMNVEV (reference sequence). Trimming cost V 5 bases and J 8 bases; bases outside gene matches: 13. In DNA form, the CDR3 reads TGTGCCAGCAGTCCGGCGGCAGCGGGGGGGCAGGGTACGCAGTATTTT. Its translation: CASSPAAAGGQGTQYF.

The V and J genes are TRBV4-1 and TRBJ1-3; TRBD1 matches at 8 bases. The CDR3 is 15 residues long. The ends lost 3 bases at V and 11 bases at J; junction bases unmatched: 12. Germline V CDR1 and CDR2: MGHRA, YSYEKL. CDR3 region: CASSQAQVPRGPIYF. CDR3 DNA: TGCGCCAGCAGCCAGGCCCAGGTCCCCAGGGGGCCCATATATTTT.

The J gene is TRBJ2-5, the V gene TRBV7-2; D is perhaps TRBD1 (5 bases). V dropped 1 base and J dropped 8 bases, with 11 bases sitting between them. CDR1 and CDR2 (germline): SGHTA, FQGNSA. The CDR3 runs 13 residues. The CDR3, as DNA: TGTGCCAGCAGCTTAGGACAGCAAGGAACCCAGTACTTC. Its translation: CASSLGQQGTQYF.

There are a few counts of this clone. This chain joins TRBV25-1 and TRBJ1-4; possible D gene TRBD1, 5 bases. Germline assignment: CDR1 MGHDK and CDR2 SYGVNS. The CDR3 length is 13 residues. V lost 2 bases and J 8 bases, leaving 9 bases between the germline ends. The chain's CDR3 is CASSEPGDEKLFF. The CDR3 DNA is TGTGCCAGCAGTGAACCGGGGGACGAAAAACTGTTTTTT.

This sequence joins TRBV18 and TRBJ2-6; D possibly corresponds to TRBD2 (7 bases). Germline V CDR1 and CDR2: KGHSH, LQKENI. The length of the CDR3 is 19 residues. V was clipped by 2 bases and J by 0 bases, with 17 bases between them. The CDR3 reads CASSPRGGRANSGANVLTF. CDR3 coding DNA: TGTGCCAGCTCACCAAGGGGGGGCAGGGCCAACTCTGGGGCCAACGTCCTGACTTTC.

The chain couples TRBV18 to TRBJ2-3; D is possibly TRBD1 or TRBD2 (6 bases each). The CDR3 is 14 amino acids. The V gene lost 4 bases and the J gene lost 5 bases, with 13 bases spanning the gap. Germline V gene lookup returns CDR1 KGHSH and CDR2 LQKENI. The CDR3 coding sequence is TGTGCCAGCTCACTGAGGGGGGCTGGAGATACGCAGTATTTT. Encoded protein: CASSLRGAGDTQYF.

CDR3 amino acids: CASSDHSGAIITGELFF. The CDR3 nucleotides are TGTGCCAGCAGTGATCATAGCGGGGCCATTATCACCGGGGAGCTGTTTTTT. J is TRBJ2-2 and V is TRBV2; 8 positions match TRBD2. With 3 bases clipped from V and 4 bases from J, the junction kept 10 bases outside the gene matches. There are 17 residues in the CDR3. The V gene's germline CDR1 is SNHLY and CDR2 FYNNEI.

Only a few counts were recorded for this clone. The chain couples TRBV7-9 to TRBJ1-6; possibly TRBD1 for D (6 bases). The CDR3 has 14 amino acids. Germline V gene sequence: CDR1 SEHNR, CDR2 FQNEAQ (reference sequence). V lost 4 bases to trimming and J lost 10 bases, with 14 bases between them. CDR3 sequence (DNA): TGTGCCAGCAGCTCAGGGACAAGCGGATCACCCCTCCACTTT. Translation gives CASSSGTSGSPLHF.

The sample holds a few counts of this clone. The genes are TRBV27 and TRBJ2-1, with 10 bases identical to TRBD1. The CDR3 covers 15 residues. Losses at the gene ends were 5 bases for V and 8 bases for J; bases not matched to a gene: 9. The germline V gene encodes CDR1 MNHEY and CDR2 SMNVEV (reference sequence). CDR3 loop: CASSVPGQGIDEQFF. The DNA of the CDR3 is TGTGCCAGCAGTGTTCCGGGACAGGGGATTGATGAGCAGTTCTTC.

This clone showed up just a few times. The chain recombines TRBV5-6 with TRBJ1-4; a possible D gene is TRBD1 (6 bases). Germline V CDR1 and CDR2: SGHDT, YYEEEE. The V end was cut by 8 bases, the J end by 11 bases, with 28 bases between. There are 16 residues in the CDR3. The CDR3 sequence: CASSNLPAGAGGKLFF. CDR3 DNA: TGTGCCAGTAGCAATCTCCCCGCGGGGGCCGGAGGGAAACTGTTTTTT.